This T cell receptor beta chain came from a study of metastatic and nonmetastatic thyroid tumors. Study in general: Where malignant and benign thyroid patients were concerned, repertoires were compared across blood and tumor or nodule tissue.

The entire patient cohort was treatment-naive prior to thyroid surgery. The V gene end was trimmed by 2 bases and the J gene end by 1 base; junction bases not matched to a gene: 1. Germline lookup yields CDR1 MNHNS and CDR2 SASEGT. This CDR3 spans 16 amino acids. MiXCR was used by TCRdb to re-call the PCR reads. The profile covers about 15,000 clones, with more than 3% appearing a single time and roughly a quarter taken by the ten largest. Material for sequencing was tumor tissue. The TCR comes from a female donor with papillary thyroid cancer or a benign thyroid nodule (not recorded which). Some clones in this sample may be carry-over from other donors' samples. J is TRBJ2-2 and V is TRBV6-1; the match to TRBD2 covers 10 bases. The CDR3 coding sequence is TGTGCCAGCAGTGAACTAGCGGGAGAGAACACCGGGGAGCTGTTTTTT. This encodes CASSELAGENTGELFF.